The T cell receptor beta chain under discussion was sequenced for a study of T cells after yellow fever vaccination. This clonotype appeared many times. J lost 2 bases, V lost 7 bases, and 8 bases had no gene match. CDR1 and CDR2 (germline): SGHAT, FQNNGV. CDR3 length: 16 amino acids. MiXCR, run by TCRdb on the 5' RACE reads, gives a single entry per CDR3 protein. The sample consists of 150,000 to 200,000 distinct CDR3 sequences, around 10% of them appearing once. The V and J genes are TRBV11-2 and TRBJ2-3; 11 bases are a match to TRBD2. The TCR comes from a man aged 18 to 35 who received the YFV17D yellow fever vaccine. Sequenced here: CD8+ T cells sorted from PBMCs, sampled 15 days after the yellow fever booster vaccination. The CDR3 spells CASNLASGGSTDTQYF. The DNA for the CDR3 is TGTGCCAGCAACTTGGCTAGCGGGGGGTCCACAGATACGCAGTATTTT. Full variable domain (missing parts from reference TRBV11-2 and TRBJ2-3): EAGVAQSPRYKIIEKRQSVAFWCNPISGHATLYWYQQILGQGPKLLIQFQNNGVVDDSQLPKDRFSAERLKGVDSTLKIQPAKLEDSAVYLCASNLASGGSTDTQYFGPGTRLTVL.